This paragraph covers one TCR beta chain sequence. The antigen remains undetermined. V was clipped by 1 base and J by 3 bases, with 16 bases between them. CDR1 and CDR2 from the germline V gene are SGHTA and FQGNSA. The CDR3 covers 16 residues. Primers: 60 Vbeta forward and 13 Jbeta reverse. Generated by immunoSEQ multiplex PCR, the TCRdb table keeps only in-frame clones and is missing some. This table holds fewer than 45,000 clones, approximately 91% found once. This specimen comes from a study of cytomegalovirus exposure and HLA in healthy donors. Study-wide results and limits: Common viral pathogens seemed to be connected with several of the most significant clusters, according to a later analysis.

The sequencing input was PBMCs. The chain employs TRBV7-2 and TRBJ2-7, with a weak D call TRBD2 (6 bases). The sequence came from a woman between 18 and 29 years old in good health and CMV-seronegative. The CDR3 loop is CASSLGGAIGVYEQYF. CDR3 in DNA: TGTGCCAGCAGCTTAGGCGGGGCTATCGGGGTCTACGAGCAGTACTTC.